These T cell receptor beta chains were read from a single sample in a study of blood T cell repertoires in COVID-19. The method was immunoSEQ multiplex PCR; TCRdb's version includes in-frame clones alone and lacks a portion of them. This table has about 280,000 clones, roughly 85% appearing once. The specimen sequenced was PBMCs or T cells enriched from blood (not recorded which). These receptors were taken from a man aged 35-49 years who had been exposed to COVID-19. The CDR3 runs from the conserved cysteine through the conserved F or W. Each record gives: V gene, clone size, D gene, J gene, CDR3 protein, CDR3 DNA. The D gene is left open where the match is weak. Not every row has a clone size; where given, it reads once, few, many or a size class.

V: TRBV5-4
size: -
D: TRBD2
J: TRBJ2-7
CDR3: CASSAGETYEQYF
DNA: TGTGCCAGCAGCGCGGGGGAAACCTACGAGCAGTACTTC

V: TRBV13
size: -
D: -
J: TRBJ1-1
CDR3: CASSFHRTSKMNTEAFF
DNA: TGTGCCAGCAGCTTTCATCGGACATCCAAAATGAACACTGAAGCTTTCTTT

V: TRBV6-5
size: -
D: -
J: TRBJ2-7
CDR3: CASSTGRGYEQYF
DNA: TGTGCCAGCAGCACAGGGAGAGGTTACGAGCAGTACTTC

V: TRBV10-3
size: -
D: TRBD2
J: TRBJ2-1
CDR3: CAIRAYGTSGGGSYNEQFF
DNA: TGTGCCATCAGGGCTTACGGGACTAGCGGAGGGGGGTCCTACAATGAGCAGTTCTTC

V: TRBV11-3
size: -
D: -
J: TRBJ2-3
CDR3: CASSLTSGHSTDTQYF
DNA: TGTGCCAGCAGCTTAACCAGCGGGCATAGCACAGATACGCAGTATTTT

V: TRBV6-5
size: -
D: -
J: TRBJ2-7
CDR3: CASSYARVWGSYEQYF
DNA: TGTGCCAGCAGTTACGCCAGGGTATGGGGCTCCTACGAGCAGTACTTC

V: TRBV29-1
size: -
D: -
J: TRBJ1-2
CDR3: CSVEDWIRGDGYTF
DNA: TGCAGCGTTGAAGATTGGATCAGAGGAGATGGCTACACCTTC

V: TRBV2
size: -
D: TRBD2
J: TRBJ2-1
CDR3: CASRRLAGGDEQFF
DNA: TGTGCCAGCAGGAGACTAGCGGGAGGTGATGAGCAGTTCTTC

V: TRBV19
size: -
D: -
J: TRBJ2-1
CDR3: CASSESQFEQFF
DNA: TGTGCCAGTAGTGAATCGCAGTTTGAGCAGTTCTTC

V: TRBV3-1/TRBV3-2
size: few
D: -
J: TRBJ2-3
CDR3: CASSQGSSWSTDTQYF
DNA: TGTGCCAGCAGCCAAGGTAGCTCCTGGTCCACAGATACGCAGTATTTT

V: TRBV4-2
size: -
D: -
J: TRBJ2-1
CDR3: CASSQDYTREDYNEQFF
DNA: TGTGCCAGCAGCCAAGATTATACGCGGGAAGACTACAATGAGCAGTTCTTC

V: TRBV24-1
size: -
D: -
J: TRBJ1-2
CDR3: CATSDLQGGGYTF
DNA: TGTGCCACCAGTGATTTGCAGGGAGGGGGCTACACCTTC

V: TRBV9
size: few
D: -
J: TRBJ2-7
CDR3: CASSVSPPGEQYF
DNA: TGTGCCAGCAGCGTATCCCCTCCCGGGGAGCAGTACTTC

V: TRBV6-1
size: few
D: -
J: TRBJ2-7
CDR3: CASSEVPGAYEQYF
DNA: TGTGCCAGCAGTGAAGTGCCGGGAGCCTACGAGCAGTACTTC

V: TRBV19
size: many
D: TRBD1
J: TRBJ2-7
CDR3: CASRRDRTTYEQYF
DNA: TGTGCCAGTAGAAGGGACAGGACCACCTACGAGCAGTACTTC

V: TRBV29-1
size: -
D: -
J: TRBJ2-5
CDR3: CSVRFAGETQYF
DNA: TGCAGCGTCAGGTTTGCGGGCGAGACCCAGTACTTC

V: TRBV4-1
size: -
D: -
J: TRBJ2-3
CDR3: CASSQIAADTQYF
DNA: TGCGCCAGCAGCCAAATCGCGGCAGATACGCAGTATTTT

V: TRBV7-9
size: -
D: -
J: TRBJ1-1
CDR3: CASSFFPDADAFF
DNA: TGTGCCAGCAGCTTCTTCCCAGACGCGGATGCTTTCTTT

V: TRBV6-5
size: -
D: -
J: TRBJ1-1
CDR3: CASTYLTEAFF
DNA: TGTGCCAGCACCTATCTCACTGAAGCTTTCTTT

V: TRBV30
size: -
D: TRBD1
J: TRBJ2-7
CDR3: CAWSLAPGQGTTYEQYF
DNA: TGTGCCTGGAGTCTAGCCCCCGGACAGGGGACAACCTACGAGCAGTACTTC

V: TRBV21-1
size: -
D: -
J: TRBJ2-3
CDR3: CASSRRRQSCSTDTQYF
DNA: TGTGCCAGCAGCAGGCGAAGACAGTCTTGTAGCACAGATACGCAGTATTTT

V: TRBV10-3
size: -
D: -
J: TRBJ1-2
CDR3: CAIREGRTGKDGYTF
DNA: TGTGCCATCAGGGAAGGTAGGACGGGGAAGGATGGCTACACCTTC

V: TRBV7-9
size: -
D: -
J: TRBJ2-7
CDR3: CASSFGGSGEQYF
DNA: TGTGCCAGCAGCTTCGGGGGTTCAGGCGAGCAGTACTTC

V: TRBV5-1
size: -
D: TRBD2
J: TRBJ2-7
CDR3: CASSSGTSGYEQYF
DNA: TGCGCCAGCAGCTCCGGGACTAGCGGCTACGAGCAGTACTTC

V: TRBV30
size: few
D: TRBD1
J: TRBJ1-1
CDR3: CAWSVALGTGRTEAFF
DNA: TGTGCCTGGAGTGTAGCTTTGGGGACAGGGAGAACTGAAGCTTTCTTT

V: TRBV12-3/TRBV12-4
size: -
D: -
J: TRBJ2-1
CDR3: CASSYGNEQFF
DNA: TGTGCCAGCAGTTACGGCAATGAGCAGTTCTTC

V: TRBV7-3
size: -
D: -
J: TRBJ1-1
CDR3: CASSDTGTTEAFF
DNA: TGTGCCAGCAGCGATACAGGTACAACTGAAGCTTTCTTT

V: TRBV7-2
size: few
D: -
J: TRBJ2-4
CDR3: CASSLSAGGNIQYF
DNA: TGTGCCAGCAGCTTATCAGCGGGTGGAAACATTCAGTACTTC

V: TRBV7-3
size: -
D: -
J: TRBJ2-3
CDR3: CASSAGHNTDTQYF
DNA: TGTGCCAGCAGCGCCGGACATAACACAGATACGCAGTATTTT

V: TRBV15
size: -
D: TRBD1
J: TRBJ2-7
CDR3: CATSGLRQGSSYEQYF
DNA: TGTGCCACCAGCGGCTTGCGACAGGGGAGCTCCTACGAGCAGTACTTC

V: TRBV30
size: -
D: -
J: TRBJ1-1
CDR3: CAWSILRDTEAFF
DNA: TGTGCCTGGAGTATACTGAGGGACACTGAAGCTTTCTTT

V: TRBV5-1
size: -
D: TRBD2
J: TRBJ2-2
CDR3: CASSLRAGTTRPRVTGELFF
DNA: TGCGCCAGCAGCTTGAGGGCAGGGACTACCCGGCCGAGGGTGACCGGGGAGCTGTTTTTT

V: TRBV7-3
size: -
D: TRBD2
J: TRBJ2-3
CDR3: CASSITGLDRAGDTQYF
DNA: TGTGCCAGCAGCATAACCGGACTAGATCGAGCAGGTGATACGCAGTATTTT

V: TRBV19
size: -
D: -
J: TRBJ1-2
CDR3: CASSVTGSYGYTF
DNA: TGTGCCAGTAGTGTTACAGGGAGCTATGGCTACACCTTC

V: TRBV2
size: -
D: -
J: TRBJ2-7
CDR3: CASSESFGRDYEQYF
DNA: TGTGCCAGCAGCGAGTCCTTCGGCAGGGACTACGAGCAGTACTTC

V: TRBV7-9
size: once
D: -
J: TRBJ2-1
CDR3: CASSPRGTMNNEQFF
DNA: TGTGCCAGCAGCCCCCGAGGGACAATGAACAATGAGCAGTTCTTC

V: TRBV5-4
size: -
D: -
J: TRBJ2-7
CDR3: CASSLEAGSYEQYF
DNA: TGTGCCAGCAGCTTGGAAGCGGGCTCCTACGAGCAGTACTTC

V: TRBV18
size: -
D: -
J: TRBJ1-5
CDR3: CASSPQAGPNQPQHF
DNA: TGTGCCAGCTCACCACAGGCAGGGCCCAATCAGCCCCAGCATTTT

V: TRBV10-1
size: once
D: TRBD1
J: TRBJ2-7
CDR3: CASSADPGTGFLTTRSYF
DNA: TGCGCCAGCAGCGCGGATCCCGGGACAGGTTTTCTTACCACTCGGTCGTACTTC

V: TRBV5-1
size: -
D: TRBD1
J: TRBJ2-2
CDR3: CASSLTGTGSTGELFF
DNA: TGCGCCAGCAGCTTGACCGGGACAGGGAGCACCGGGGAGCTGTTTTTT

V: TRBV6-5
size: -
D: -
J: TRBJ2-3
CDR3: CASSHSGKLGNTQYF
DNA: TGTGCCAGCAGTCATAGCGGAAAACTGGGGAATACGCAGTATTTT

V: TRBV6-6
size: few
D: -
J: TRBJ1-2
CDR3: CASSSDNTAAIYGYTF
DNA: TGTGCCAGCAGTTCGGACAACACGGCGGCAATCTATGGCTACACCTTC

V: TRBV5-4
size: few
D: -
J: TRBJ2-7
CDR3: CASSLGGLSYEQYF
DNA: TGTGCCAGCAGTCTAGGCGGACTGAGCTACGAGCAGTACTTC

V: TRBV19
size: -
D: -
J: TRBJ1-5
CDR3: CASRGGTVNQPQHF
DNA: TGTGCCAGTAGGGGGGGTACAGTGAATCAGCCCCAGCATTTT

V: TRBV14
size: few
D: -
J: TRBJ1-4
CDR3: CASSQDRQVYEKLFF
DNA: TGTGCCAGCAGCCAAGATAGACAGGTCTATGAAAAACTGTTTTTT

V: TRBV6-5
size: -
D: -
J: TRBJ1-1
CDR3: CASSWGQMNTEAFF
DNA: TGTGCCAGCAGCTGGGGACAAATGAACACTGAAGCTTTCTTT

V: TRBV11-3
size: -
D: -
J: TRBJ2-7
CDR3: CASSLHEVEQYF
DNA: TGTGCCAGCAGCTTGCATGAGGTCGAGCAGTACTTC

V: TRBV5-1
size: few
D: TRBD1
J: TRBJ2-7
CDR3: CASSLDRFEQYF
DNA: TGCGCCAGCAGCCTGGACAGGTTTGAGCAGTACTTC

V: TRBV5-6
size: -
D: TRBD1
J: TRBJ1-3
CDR3: CASSTIGQGHSGNTIYF
DNA: TGTGCCAGCAGCACCATTGGACAGGGACACTCTGGAAACACCATATATTTT

V: TRBV2
size: -
D: -
J: TRBJ1-5
CDR3: CASSSDSGSNQPQHF
DNA: TGTGCCAGCAGTTCTGACAGCGGGTCGAATCAGCCCCAGCATTTT

V: TRBV30
size: -
D: -
J: TRBJ1-1
CDR3: CAWSVHSTEAFF
DNA: TGTGCCTGGAGTGTACATTCGACTGAAGCTTTCTTT

V: TRBV7-9
size: -
D: -
J: TRBJ1-4
CDR3: CASSLGTQTTTNEKLFF
DNA: TGTGCCAGCAGCTTAGGTACACAGACCACAACTAATGAAAAACTGTTTTTT